The following is a TCR beta chain sequence with its context. Per the germline V gene, CDR1 is MNHEY and CDR2 is SVGAGI. This CDR3 is built from 15 residues. V was pared by 2 bases and J by 1 base, with 8 bases between. These data belong to a study of radiotherapy plus CTLA-4 blockade in lung cancer. Data came from immunoSEQ multiplex PCR; TCRdb stores just in-frame clones and leaves some out. The table records fewer than 75,000 clones, 80% to 90% of them present only once. This receptor was taken from a human donor with non-small cell lung cancer that progressed on radiotherapy plus ipilimumab. This chain uses TRBV6-5 with TRBJ2-2; TRBD1 is a possible D gene (5 bases). Specimen: peripheral blood, collected from a patient treated with radiotherapy plus ipilimumab. In DNA, the CDR3 is TGTGCCAGCAGTTACCACGGACAGAACACCGGGGAGCTGTTTTTT. Its protein is CASSYHGQNTGELFF.